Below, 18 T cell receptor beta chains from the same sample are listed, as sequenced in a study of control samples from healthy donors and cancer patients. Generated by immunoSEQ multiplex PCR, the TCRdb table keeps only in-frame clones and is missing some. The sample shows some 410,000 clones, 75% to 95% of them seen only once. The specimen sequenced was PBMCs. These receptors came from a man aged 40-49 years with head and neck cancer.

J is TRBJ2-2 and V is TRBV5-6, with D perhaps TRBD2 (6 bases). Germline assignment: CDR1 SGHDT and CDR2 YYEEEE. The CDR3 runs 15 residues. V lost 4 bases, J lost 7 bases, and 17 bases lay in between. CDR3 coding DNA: TGTGCCAGCAGCCCGGGACTCCCGGCTGGCGGGGAGCTGTTTTTT. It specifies CASSPGLPAGGELFF.

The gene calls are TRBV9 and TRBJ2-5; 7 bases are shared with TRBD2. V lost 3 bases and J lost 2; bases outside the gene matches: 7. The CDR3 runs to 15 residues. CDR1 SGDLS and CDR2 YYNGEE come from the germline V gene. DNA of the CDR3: TGTGCCAGCAGCGCATCGCGGGGGTTACAAGAGACCCAGTACTTC. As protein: CASSASRGLQETQYF.

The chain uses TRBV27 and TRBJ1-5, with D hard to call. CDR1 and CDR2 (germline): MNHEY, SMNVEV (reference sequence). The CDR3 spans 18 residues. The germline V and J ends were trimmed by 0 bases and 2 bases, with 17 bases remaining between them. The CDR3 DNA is TGTGCCAGCAGTTTATCTCCTCCTCTCCCCATGCGCAATCAGCCCCAGCATTTT. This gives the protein CASSLSPPLPMRNQPQHF.

The CDR3 loop reads CATSRDPDSNQPQHF. In DNA form, the CDR3 reads TGTGCCACCAGCAGAGACCCTGATAGCAATCAGCCCCAGCATTTT. The chain links TRBV15 to TRBJ1-5; no firm D call. The V end was cut by 0 bases, the J end by 0 bases, with 6 bases between. The CDR3 runs 15 residues. CDR1 is LNHNV and CDR2 is YYDKDF in the germline V gene (reference sequence).

CDR3 residues: CASSLGGAAPDTQYF. The CDR3, as DNA: TGTGCCAGCAGCTTAGGAGGGGCGGCCCCAGATACGCAGTATTTT. The gene calls are TRBV7-3 and TRBJ2-3; possibly TRBD2 for D (6 bases). This CDR3 region has 15 residues. V was cut by 2 bases and J by 4 bases, with 13 bases left in between. The V gene's germline CDR1 is SGHTA and CDR2 FQGTGA. Filled out from reference TRBV7-3 and TRBJ2-3, the complete variable domain reads GAGVSQTPSNKVTEKGKYVELRCDPISGHTALYWYRQSLGQGPEFLIYFQGTGAADDSGLPNDRFFAVRPEGSVSTLKIQRTERGDSAVYLCASSLGGAAPDTQYFGPGTRLTVL.

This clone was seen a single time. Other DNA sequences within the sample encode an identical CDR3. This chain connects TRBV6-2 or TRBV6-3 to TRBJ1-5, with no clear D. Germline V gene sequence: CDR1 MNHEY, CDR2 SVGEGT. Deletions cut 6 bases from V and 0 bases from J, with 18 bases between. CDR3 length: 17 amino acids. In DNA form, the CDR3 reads TGTGCCAGCAGCCCACCGACGTCCAGTTATAGCAATCAGCCCCAGCATTTT. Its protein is CASSPPTSSYSNQPQHF.

The CDR3 loop is CASSATGSSYNEQFF. CDR3 nucleotides: TGTGCCAGCAGCGCTACAGGGAGCTCCTACAATGAGCAGTTCTTC. The chain joins TRBV7-3 to TRBJ2-1; perhaps TRBD1 as D (6 bases). CDR1 is SGHTA, CDR2 FQGTGA, per germline. Trimming pared 5 bases from V and 0 bases from J, leaving 11 bases between. The CDR3 length is 15 residues.

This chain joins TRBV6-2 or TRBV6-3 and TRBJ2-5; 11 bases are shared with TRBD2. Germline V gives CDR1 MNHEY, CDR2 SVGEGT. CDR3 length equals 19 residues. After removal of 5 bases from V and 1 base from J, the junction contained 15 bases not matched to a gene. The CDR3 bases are TGTGCCAGCAGTCTAACACTTGGGGCTAGCGGGGGGACCCAAGAGACCCAGTACTTC. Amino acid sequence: CASSLTLGASGGTQETQYF.

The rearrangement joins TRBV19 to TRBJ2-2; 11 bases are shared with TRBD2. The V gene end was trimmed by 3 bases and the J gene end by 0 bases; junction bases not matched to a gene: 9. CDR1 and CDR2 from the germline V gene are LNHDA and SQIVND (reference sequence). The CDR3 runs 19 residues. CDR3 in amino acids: CASSMRELAGAANTGELFF. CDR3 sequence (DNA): TGTGCCAGTAGTATGAGGGAACTAGCGGGGGCCGCGAACACCGGGGAGCTGTTTTTT.

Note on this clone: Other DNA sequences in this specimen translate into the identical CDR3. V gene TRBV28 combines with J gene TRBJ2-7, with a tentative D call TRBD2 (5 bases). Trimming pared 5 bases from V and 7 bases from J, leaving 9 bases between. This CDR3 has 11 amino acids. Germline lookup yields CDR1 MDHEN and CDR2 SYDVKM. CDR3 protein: CASSLRGEQYF. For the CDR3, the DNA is TGTGCCAGCAGTCTAAGAGGGGAGCAGTACTTC.

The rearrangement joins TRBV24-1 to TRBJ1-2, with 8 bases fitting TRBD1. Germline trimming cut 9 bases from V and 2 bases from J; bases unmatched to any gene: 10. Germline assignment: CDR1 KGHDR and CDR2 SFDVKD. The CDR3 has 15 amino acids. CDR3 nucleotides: TGTGCCACCCCGGACAGGGTAATTGGGAACTATGGCTACACCTTC. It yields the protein CATPDRVIGNYGYTF.

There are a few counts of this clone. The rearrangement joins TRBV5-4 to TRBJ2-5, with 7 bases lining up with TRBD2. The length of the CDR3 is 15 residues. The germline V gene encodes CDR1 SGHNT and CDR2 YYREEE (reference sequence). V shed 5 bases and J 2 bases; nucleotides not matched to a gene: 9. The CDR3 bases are TGTGCCAGCAGTCTTGCAGCCGGGGGGCAAGAGACCCAGTACTTC. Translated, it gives CASSLAAGGQETQYF.

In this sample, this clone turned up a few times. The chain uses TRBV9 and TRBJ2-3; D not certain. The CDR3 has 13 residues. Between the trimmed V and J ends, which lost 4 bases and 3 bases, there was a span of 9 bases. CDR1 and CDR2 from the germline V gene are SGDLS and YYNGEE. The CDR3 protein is CASSLWGTDTQYF. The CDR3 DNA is TGTGCCAGCAGCCTCTGGGGAACAGATACGCAGTATTTT.

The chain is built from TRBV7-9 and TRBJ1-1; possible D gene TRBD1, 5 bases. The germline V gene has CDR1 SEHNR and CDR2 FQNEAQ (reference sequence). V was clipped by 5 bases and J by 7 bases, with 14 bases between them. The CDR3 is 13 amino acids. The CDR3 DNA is TGTGCCAGCAGCCCTGGGACTGGTGGTGAAGCTTTCTTT. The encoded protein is CASSPGTGGEAFF.

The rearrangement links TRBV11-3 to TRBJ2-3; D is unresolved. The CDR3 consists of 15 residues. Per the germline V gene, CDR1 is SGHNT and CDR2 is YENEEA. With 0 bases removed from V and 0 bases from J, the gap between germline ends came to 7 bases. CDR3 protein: CASSLEGPSTDTQYF. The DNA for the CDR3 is TGTGCCAGCAGCTTAGAAGGTCCTAGCACAGATACGCAGTATTTT.

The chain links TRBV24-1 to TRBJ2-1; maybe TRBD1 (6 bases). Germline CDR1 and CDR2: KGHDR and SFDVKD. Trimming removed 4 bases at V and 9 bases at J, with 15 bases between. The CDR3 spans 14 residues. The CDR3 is CATSDPTQGSEQFF. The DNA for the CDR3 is TGTGCCACCAGTGACCCAACACAGGGCAGTGAGCAGTTCTTC.

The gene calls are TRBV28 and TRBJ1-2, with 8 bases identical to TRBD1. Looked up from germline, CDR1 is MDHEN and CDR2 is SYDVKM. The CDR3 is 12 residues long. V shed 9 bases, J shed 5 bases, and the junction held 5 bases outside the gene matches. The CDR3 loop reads CASRDRLYGYTF. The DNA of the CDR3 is TGTGCCAGTCGGGACAGGCTATATGGCTACACCTTC.

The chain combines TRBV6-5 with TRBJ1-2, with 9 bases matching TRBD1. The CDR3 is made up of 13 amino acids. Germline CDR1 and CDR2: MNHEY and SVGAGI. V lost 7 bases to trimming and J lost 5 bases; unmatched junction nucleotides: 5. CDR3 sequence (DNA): TGTGCCAGCACCCCGACAGGGGGTTATGGCTACACCTTC. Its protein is CASTPTGGYGYTF.